Listed here are 13 T cell receptor beta chains from one sample, sequenced in a study of T cells in severe cutaneous drug reactions. Sequenced patients had Stevens-Johnson syndrome or toxic epidermal necrolysis caused by carbamazepine. Bulk and single-cell libraries used iRepertoire multiplex PCR with TCR subtype-specific primers. TCRdb derives one entry per CDR3 protein from the multiplex PCR reads, leaving out DNA. Recorded here are 9,900 or so distinct CDR3 sequences; the top ten clones represent 20% to 25%. Sequenced input: cells from a skin blister. The source of these receptors is a human donor with Stevens-Johnson syndrome, a severe cutaneous drug reaction.

Its frequency marks this clonotype as medium-sized. The V call is TRBV20-1, the J call TRBJ2-7. The CDR3 length is 13 residues. In germline, CDR1 is DFQATT, CDR2 SNEGSKA (reference sequence). The chain's CDR3 is CSASGGISYEQYF.

This clonotype is labeled medium-sized based on frequency. The gene calls are TRBV20-1 and TRBJ2-3; lacking DNA, the TRBD1 call made by TCRdb goes unchecked. The CDR3 runs 14 residues. In germline, CDR1 is DFQATT, CDR2 SNEGSKA (reference sequence). CDR3 region: CSADRDSYTDTQYF.

This clonotype is classed as medium-sized by frequency. The chain recombines TRBV20-1 with TRBJ1-5; the D call from TCRdb, TRBD1, cannot be confirmed without DNA. The CDR3 has 15 residues. Germline V gene sequence: CDR1 DFQATT, CDR2 SNEGSKA (reference sequence). The CDR3 here is CSASRTGSSNQPQHF.

The chain has TRBV20-1 and TRBJ1-5. The V gene's germline CDR1 is DFQATT and CDR2 SNEGSKA (reference sequence). The CDR3 sequence is 15 residues long. This chain's CDR3 is CSARRLPDSNQPQHF.

V gene TRBV20-1 combines with J gene TRBJ2-2. Germline lookup yields CDR1 DFQATT and CDR2 SNEGSKA (reference sequence). This CDR3 has 13 amino acids. CDR3 sequence: CSLIGWDTGELFF.

This sequence joins TRBV29-1 and TRBJ1-3; TCRdb lists TRBD1, though no DNA is available to test this call. The CDR3 contains 15 residues. From germline, CDR1 is SQVTM and CDR2 ANQGSEA. This chain's CDR3 is CSVSDWTRNGNTIYF.

This rearrangement joins TRBV20-1 to TRBJ2-5; with no DNA, the TCRdb D assignment of TRBD2 cannot be verified. This CDR3 is 15 amino acids long. CDR1 and CDR2 (germline): DFQATT, SNEGSKA (reference sequence). CDR3 protein: CSARDTLAGISAQYF.

This chain connects TRBV29-1 to TRBJ2-7; TCRdb outputs TRBD1, but without DNA this stays unchecked. The CDR3 is made up of 13 amino acids. Germline values: CDR1 SQVTM, CDR2 ANQGSEA. CDR3 protein: CSVRTPHSYEQYF.

The V and J genes are TRBV4-3 and TRBJ2-7; TCRdb designates TRBD1, a call that cannot be tested without DNA. This CDR3 comprises 15 residues. Germline CDR1 is LGHNA and CDR2 is YSLEER. The CDR3 is CASSQGSGFGYEQYF.

V usage is TRBV20-1 and J usage is TRBJ1-2; no DNA is available, so the TRBD1 call from TCRdb remains unchecked. This CDR3 has 13 residues. CDR1 is DFQATT, CDR2 SNEGSKA, per germline (reference sequence). The CDR3 region is CSATDRAAYGYTF.

The chain couples TRBV29-1 to TRBJ2-7; TCRdb reports TRBD2, a call that lacks DNA to check it against. The CDR3 contains 13 residues. Germline V gene data show CDR1 as SQVTM and CDR2 as ANQGSEA. CDR3 sequence reads: CSVGAGGTYEQYF.

The CDR3 here is CSASTISGLVNTEAFF. This sequence joins TRBV20-1 and TRBJ1-1; the TRBD1 assignment by TCRdb is unverifiable without DNA. The V gene's germline CDR1 is DFQATT and CDR2 SNEGSKA (reference sequence). The CDR3 is 16 residues long.

The CDR3 protein is CSTPAGGTDTQYF. The chain has TRBV29-1 and TRBJ2-3; TCRdb's D call of TRBD2 is untestable without DNA. Per germline, CDR1 SQVTM and CDR2 ANQGSEA. The CDR3 is made up of 13 amino acids.